This T cell receptor (beta chain) derives from a study of tumor-infiltrating lymphocytes in oesophageal squamous cell carcinoma. There are 14 residues in the CDR3. The V gene's germline CDR1 is MDHEN and CDR2 SYDVKM. TCRdb recomputed calls from the PCR reads with MiXCR, one row per CDR3 protein. In the table there are about 13,000 distinct CDR3 sequences, about 54% of which are singletons. Notes on this clonotype: Germline and junction disagree at one end, which may indicate a read error.

The chain couples TRBV28 to TRBJ2-7; a weak D match, TRBD2 (6 bases). This TCR derives from a male donor with esophageal squamous cell carcinoma. The specimen sequenced was esophageal tumor tissue. The CDR3 region has the DNA TGTGCCAGCAGTCTGACTAGTGCCTCCGGGGAGCTGTACTTC. The encoded protein is CASSLTSASGELYF.